Presented here are 13 T cell receptor beta chains from one specimen sequenced in a study of T-cell reconstitution after alpha-beta-depleted transplantation in children. Preparation of the TCRbeta library involved a method that used unique molecular identifiers. TCRdb called the PCR reads again in MiXCR, with one record for every CDR3 protein. The sample lists 140,000 or so distinct CDR3 sequences; roughly 9% were seen once. This sample comprised PBMCs, mostly from graft donor cells, obtained 180 days after TCRalphabeta/CD19-depleted stem cell transplant. The origin of the receptors is a female patient aged 2-15 years who had a stem cell transplant for congenital amegakaryocytic thrombocytopenia, so the T cells may come from the graft donor.

This clonotype was seen a few times. The chain recombines TRBV7-9 with TRBJ2-7; the match to TRBD1 covers 7 bases. Germline CDR1 is SEHNR and CDR2 is FQNEAQ (reference sequence). The length of the CDR3 is 15 residues. V shed 5 bases and J 0 bases; nucleotides not matched to a gene: 7. The DNA of the CDR3 is TGTGCCAGCAGCGCCCGGGACAGTAACTCCTACGAGCAGTACTTC. Protein: CASSARDSNSYEQYF.

This rearrangement joins TRBV12-3 or TRBV12-4 to TRBJ1-3; D is unresolved. The CDR3 sequence is 13 residues long. V lost 3 bases and J lost 8, with 11 bases in between. The CDR3 here is CASSLRAGDTIYF. CDR3 sequence (DNA): TGTGCCAGCAGTTTGAGGGCTGGGGACACCATATATTTT.

With regard to this clonotype: Being one base from a much bigger clone, this may be a read error. The CDR3 nucleotides read TGTCCCAGCAGCGAAAAAGCGGGAGTTCCCTACGAGCAGTACTTC. This sequence encodes CPSSEKAGVPYEQYF. This chain uses TRBV7-9 with TRBJ2-7, with 8 positions matching TRBD2. The V gene's germline CDR1 is SEHNR and CDR2 FQNEAQ (reference sequence). CDR3 size: 15 residues.

This clonotype was detected ten times or more. The chain combines TRBV3-1 with TRBJ2-1; D is possibly TRBD1 (5 bases). CDR1 is LGHDT, CDR2 YNNKEL, per germline (reference sequence). Trimming left V 4 bases short and J 8 bases short, with 12 bases between. This CDR3 has 13 residues. CDR3 in amino acids: CASSLGASDEQFF. The CDR3 nucleotides read TGTGCCAGCAGCCTAGGGGCCTCCGATGAGCAGTTCTTC.

This clonotype was observed a handful of times. V usage is TRBV12-3 or TRBV12-4 and J usage is TRBJ1-6; 11 bases match TRBD1. The CDR3 contains 16 residues. Trimming cost V 4 bases and J 5 bases; bases outside gene matches: 4. CDR3 in amino acids: CASSSRTGGNNSPLHF. The CDR3 DNA reads TGTGCCAGCAGTTCGCGGACAGGGGGCAATAATTCACCCCTCCACTTT.

This clonotype was observed many times. The chain recombines TRBV20-1 with TRBJ1-1; 8 bases agree with TRBD1. Germline CDR1 reads DFQATT; CDR2 reads SNEGSKA (reference sequence). The length of the CDR3 is 15 residues. V shed 2 bases and J 1 base; nucleotides not matched to a gene: 6. The DNA of the CDR3 is TGCAGTGCTAGATACGCACAGGGGGGGAACACTGAAGCTTTCTTT. Encoded protein: CSARYAQGGNTEAFF.

This clonotype was counted many times. The chain couples TRBV12-3 or TRBV12-4 to TRBJ2-7; 10 bases map to TRBD2. The CDR3 contains 16 residues. V shed 5 bases and J 4 bases; nucleotides not matched to a gene: 11. CDR3 region: CASSPSSSGSVYEQYF. The CDR3 DNA reads TGTGCCAGCAGTCCCTCGTCTAGCGGGAGTGTGTACGAGCAGTACTTC.

This clonotype was recorded at least ten times. V and J are TRBV6-5 and TRBJ2-1; TRBD2 agrees at 9 bases. V shed 4 bases and J 7 bases; nucleotides not matched to a gene: 8. Germline-derived CDR1 and CDR2 are MNHEY and SVGAGI. The CDR3 consists of 15 residues. As DNA, the CDR3 is TGTGCCAGCAGTTGGGGCGCGGGAGGGCAAAATGAGCAGTTCTTC. Its protein product is CASSWGAGGQNEQFF.

The genes are TRBV7-7 and TRBJ2-1; D tentatively fits TRBD1 or TRBD2 (6 bases each). V lost 5 bases, J lost 0 bases, and 14 bases lay in between. This CDR3 spans 16 amino acids. The germline gives CDR1 SSHAT, CDR2 FNYEAQ (reference sequence). CDR3 coding DNA: TGTGCCAGCAGCCCCCGTCCGGGGGCCTCCTACAATGAGCAGTTCTTC. This sequence encodes CASSPRPGASYNEQFF.

The chain combines TRBV5-1 with TRBJ2-3; D is uncertain. Germline V lookup: CDR1 SGHRS, CDR2 YFSETQ. The CDR3 is 14 residues long. Trimming cost V 3 bases and J 4 bases, with 12 bases left between them. The CDR3 here is CASSSSTHADTQYF. CDR3 coding DNA: TGCGCCAGCAGCTCCTCTACTCACGCAGATACGCAGTATTTT.

This clonotype was detected many times. The chain is built from TRBV12-3 or TRBV12-4 and TRBJ2-7, with 8 bases fitting TRBD2. This CDR3 comprises 12 residues. V lost 2 bases and J lost 7; bases outside the gene matches: 1. The CDR3 coding sequence is TGTGCCAGCAGTTTACGGGGGGGAGAGCAGTACTTC. Translation gives CASSLRGGEQYF.

Many counts were recorded for this clonotype. The chain couples TRBV20-1 to TRBJ2-7, with 9 bases that match TRBD1. The CDR3 covers 16 residues. Trimming took 2 bases from V and 3 from J; bases not matched to a gene: 11. Germline lookup yields CDR1 DFQATT and CDR2 SNEGSKA (reference sequence). DNA for the CDR3: TGCAGTGCTAGACCCGGGACAGGGCCTTCGTACTACGAGCAGTACTTC. It yields the protein CSARPGTGPSYYEQYF.

V gene TRBV5-1 combines with J gene TRBJ2-1, with D possibly being TRBD2 (6 bases). Trimming removed 4 bases at V and 2 bases at J, with 22 bases between. This CDR3 is built from 18 residues. Germline CDR1 reads SGHRS; CDR2 reads YFSETQ. The DNA for the CDR3 is TGCGCCAGCAGCCTCCCGGGCGGGGTTCGGGGCGCCTACAATGAGCAGTTCTTC. Translation gives CASSLPGGVRGAYNEQFF.